Reported below is one TCR beta chain. Its specific antigen is unknown. Per-base qualities were not stored, and no clone one base away is much larger. TCRdb lists the instrument as Illumina HiSeq 2500. TCR beta libraries were prepared by quantitative 5'-RACE with molecular barcodes. The paper's data handling went like this. A new computational method based on a probabilistic model of VDJ rearrangement was used to identify disease-linked TCR variants. In TCRdb, the public reads were trimmed at Q25 with fastp and aligned with MiXCR, with productive beta chains retained. CDR3 protein sequences are deduplicated, and each keeps its most common genes and DNA. The authors' filters were not applied to this entry. The sample records around 890,000 distinct CDR3 sequences, 12% of which are singletons. 0.51% of the sample is in the top ten clones. This specimen belongs to a study of CD8 T cells in ankylosing spondylitis (dated by TCRdb to between 2016 and 2019). General notes on the study: The study set out to find disease-linked TCR variants by profiling T cell receptor beta repertoires in ankylosing spondylitis patients and healthy donors. Samples of peripheral blood were taken, and for ankylosing spondylitis patients, synovial fluid was collected as well. The full study cohort was made up of about 24 ankylosing spondylitis patients and about a hundred healthy donors. The study at large found these results: The disease-linked clones had a CD8+ phenotype and were found at relatively low frequencies in peripheral blood. Blood from ankylosing spondylitis patients appeared to be characterized by a TCR beta motif composed of roughly eight highly homologous amino acid variants. According to the report, matched synovial fluid samples from ankylosing spondylitis patients were significantly enriched for the disease-linked clones. Some TCR beta motif variants had previously been reported in synovial fluid and blood of reactive arthritis patients, which suggested common disease-initiation mechanisms.

Spanning cysteine to phenylalanine, the CDR3 consists of 13 amino acids. This entry keeps only the CDR3 DNA: 39 bases, framed from base 1. From the germline V gene (reference sequence), CDR1 is SEHNR and CDR2 is FQNEAQ. V loses 5 bases at its end and J loses 7 bases; junction bases beyond the gene matches: 7. This clonotype was sampled from a male donor with ankylosing spondylitis. Sequenced: blood, either unsorted or a sorted T cell fraction (not recorded which). The rearrangement joined TRBV7-9 to TRBJ1-2, and TRBD1 matches 7 of the central bases. The nucleotides read TGTGCCAGCAGCACAGAGGGGGCCGGTGGCTACACCTTC. It specifies CASSTEGAGGYTF.